The 31 T cell receptor beta chains listed next were all sequenced from one sample in a study of molecular identifiers for immune sequencing clone quantification. In TCRdb, the PCR reads were re-called with MiXCR into one record per CDR3 protein. The sample has about 500,000 distinct CDR3 sequences, around 23% seen once. The sequenced sample consisted of naive CD8+ T cells from blood, with Jurkat cell RNA spiked in. As for subset: FACS-sorted CD8+CD4-CCR7+CD45RA+ naive T cells. All receptors come from a human donor in good health. Some libraries in this study had Jurkat cell RNA spiked in.

This sequence joins TRBV27 and TRBJ2-3; possible D gene TRBD1, 5 bases. The CDR3 runs to 13 residues. Germline CDR1 is MNHEY and CDR2 is SMNVEV (reference sequence). Between the trimmed V and J ends, which lost 5 bases and 2 bases, there was a span of 8 bases. The CDR3: CASSPRVTDTQYF. CDR3 sequence (DNA): TGTGCCAGCAGTCCCAGGGTCACAGATACGCAGTATTTT.

This clonotype showed up just a few times. This chain connects TRBV27 to TRBJ2-4; D remains ambiguous. CDR3 length: 17 amino acids. Germline CDR1 reads MNHEY; CDR2 reads SMNVEV (reference sequence). The germline V and J ends were trimmed by 5 bases and 0 bases, with 17 bases remaining between them. CDR3 residues: CASSRAGQTLAKNIQYF. The CDR3 DNA follows: TGTGCCAGCAGTAGGGCAGGTCAGACTCTAGCCAAAAACATTCAGTACTTC.

This clonotype has just a few counts. The V and J genes are TRBV12-3 or TRBV12-4 and TRBJ1-4; a weak D match, TRBD1 (6 bases). The CDR3 runs 14 residues. V was trimmed by 4 bases and J by 8 bases, leaving 14 bases between them. CDR3 protein: CASSSQGSGEKLFF. The CDR3 nucleotides are TGTGCCAGCAGTTCGCAGGGGTCGGGCGAAAAACTGTTTTTT.

This clonotype was found a few times. The junction differs from germline at one of its ends, possibly a read error. V gene TRBV12-3 or TRBV12-4 combines with J gene TRBJ2-5; the D gene could be TRBD1 or TRBD2 (5 bases each). The CDR3 is 17 amino acids. Written as DNA, the CDR3 is TGTGCCAGCAGTTTCCCACCCGCAGGGAGTCCCCAAGGGACCCAGTACTTC. Translated, it gives CASSFPPAGSPQGTQYF.

This clonotype was detected a few times. This chain joins TRBV19 and TRBJ2-2, with D perhaps given as TRBD1 or TRBD2 (5 bases each). The CDR3 has 12 amino acids. The germline V gene encodes CDR1 LNHDA and CDR2 SQIVND (reference sequence). V shed 3 bases and J shed 7 bases, with 6 bases lying between them. This CDR3 is CASSMRGGELFF. CDR3 in DNA: TGTGCCAGTAGTATGAGGGGCGGGGAGCTGTTTTTT.

In the case of this clonotype: The junction shows a germline mismatch at one end, possibly a read error. The chain is built from TRBV15 and TRBJ2-3, with TRBD2 identical over 9 bases. Per germline, CDR1 LNHNV and CDR2 YYDKDF (reference sequence). The CDR3 consists of 17 residues. The CDR3 reads CATSRDRLAVSTDTPYF. DNA of the CDR3: TGTGCCACCAGCAGAGATAGACTAGCGGTTAGCACAGATACGCCGTATTTT.

This clonotype came up a few times. This chain links TRBV19 with TRBJ1-1; a possible D gene is TRBD1 (6 bases). The CDR3 length is 14 residues. The germline V and J ends were trimmed by 6 bases and 1 base, with 12 bases remaining between them. The V gene's germline CDR1 is LNHDA and CDR2 SQIVND (reference sequence). CDR3 DNA: TGTGCCAGTAGCCGGGGGGGCGGGAACACTGAAGCTTTCTTT. This encodes CASSRGGGNTEAFF.

The chain recombines TRBV4-3 with TRBJ2-3; no clear D gene. From germline, CDR1 is LGHNA and CDR2 YSLEER. CDR3 length: 14 amino acids. V lost 0 bases and J lost 7, with 11 bases in between. Written as DNA, the CDR3 is TGCGCCAGCAGCCAAGATCTAACGCCCAATACGCAGTATTTT. It encodes CASSQDLTPNTQYF.

The chain employs TRBV7-9 and TRBJ2-7, with TRBD1 matching over 7 bases. V lost 1 base to trimming and J lost 3 bases; unmatched junction nucleotides: 12. Germline CDR1 SEHNR, CDR2 FQNEAQ (reference sequence). The CDR3 totals 17 residues. This CDR3 reads CASSLVTGATRNYEQYF. In DNA form, the CDR3 reads TGTGCCAGCAGCTTAGTTACAGGGGCCACGAGGAACTACGAGCAGTACTTC.

This clonotype was counted many times. The chain is built from TRBV7-2 and TRBJ2-3; perhaps TRBD1 as D (5 bases). In germline, CDR1 is SGHTA, CDR2 FQGNSA. This CDR3 contains 14 residues. Trimming cost V 11 bases and J 4 bases, with 19 bases left between them. CDR3 coding DNA: TGTGCCTCGACGTGGACAACAAGGCCAGATACGCAGTATTTT. This codes for CASTWTTRPDTQYF.

A single count supports this clonotype. A much larger clone differs from this one at a single base, so this may be a read error. V usage is TRBV4-3 and J usage is TRBJ2-2, with a tentative D call TRBD1 (6 bases). V was trimmed by 2 bases and J by 5 bases, leaving 15 bases between them. Per germline, CDR1 LGHNA and CDR2 YSLEER. This CDR3 is built from 16 residues. The DNA for the CDR3 is TGCGCCAGCAGCCAAACGAGGACAGTTTGGACCGGGGAGCTGTTTTTT. Its translation is CASSQTRTVWTGELFF.

This clonotype was seen ten or more times. The chain is built from TRBV21-1 and TRBJ2-7; the tabulated D call, TRBD1, remains unverified against the DNA. TRBV21-1 is a recognized pseudogene. The CDR3 is made up of 14 amino acids. The CDR3 nucleotides are TGTGCCAGTTGCGGGGGACAACGACCCTACGAGCAGTACTTC. Its translation is CASCGGQRPYEQYF.

This clonotype was detected only a few times. J is TRBJ1-5 and V is TRBV19; D gene ambiguous. This CDR3 is 12 amino acids long. From germline, CDR1 is LNHDA and CDR2 SQIVND (reference sequence). V was trimmed by 3 bases and J by 3 bases, leaving 3 bases between them. The CDR3 DNA reads TGTGCCAGTAGTATGTTCAATCAGCCCCAGCATTTT. It yields the protein CASSMFNQPQHF. The entire variable domain, with the rest obtained from reference TRBV19 and TRBJ1-5, is as follows: DGGITQSPKYLFRKEGQNVTLSCEQNLNHDAMYWYRQDPGQGLRLIYYSQIVNDFQKGDIAEGYSVSREKKESFPLTVTSAQKNPTAFYLCASSMFNQPQHFGDGTRLSIL.

This clonotype has a count of ten or more. The chain links TRBV7-2 to TRBJ1-4; 8 bases line up with TRBD1. V dropped 5 bases and J dropped 0; count of bases not matched to a gene: 5. The CDR3 runs to 16 residues. The germline CDR1 and CDR2 sequences are SGHTA and FQGNSA. The CDR3 loop reads CASSRQGIATNEKLFF. CDR3 coding DNA: TGTGCCAGCAGCCGACAGGGGATCGCAACTAATGAAAAACTGTTTTTT.

The chain joins TRBV6-6 to TRBJ2-7; 7 bases agree with TRBD1. The CDR3 consists of 12 residues. Germline CDR1 MNHNY, CDR2 SVGAGI (reference sequence). V trimming: 11 bases; J trimming: 1 base; junction bases outside the gene matches: 5. CDR3 nucleotides: TGTGCCTCCACCAGGGGGTCCTACGAGCAGTACTTC. Its protein is CASTRGSYEQYF.

This clonotype was observed many times. The gene calls are TRBV7-2 and TRBJ1-1; no reliable D call. Germline loops: CDR1 SGHTA, CDR2 FQGNSA. The V gene lost 7 bases and the J gene lost 4 bases, with 13 bases spanning the gap. CDR3 length: 13 residues. The CDR3: CASTKVPATEAFF. The CDR3 bases are TGTGCCAGCACCAAGGTTCCGGCCACTGAAGCTTTCTTT.

This clonotype was counted between two and nine times. V gene TRBV23-1 combines with J gene TRBJ2-7; possible D gene TRBD2, 7 bases. TRBV23-1 is an ORF, and what it does is uncertain. There are 11 residues in the CDR3. The ends were cut back, 9 bases at V and 6 bases at J, with 12 bases in the middle. The CDR3 here is CASPRGAEQYF. Written as DNA, the CDR3 is TGCGCCAGTCCCCGGGGGGCCGAGCAGTACTTC.

This clonotype was seen ten or more times. The V gene is TRBV12-3 or TRBV12-4, the J gene TRBJ2-7; 10 nucleotides match TRBD2. J gave up 4 bases and V 6 bases, and 9 bases lay outside the gene matches. CDR3 size: 15 residues. The CDR3 region has the DNA TGTGCCAGCAGCCGAAGCGGGGGGGCCCGGTACGAGCAGTACTTC. Its protein is CASSRSGGARYEQYF.

This clonotype came up a few times. The chain uses TRBV12-3 or TRBV12-4 and TRBJ2-3; D possibly corresponds to TRBD2 (5 bases). The CDR3 contains 14 residues. V lost 8 bases and J lost 1, with 13 bases in between. The CDR3 region is CASLPWRGTDTQYF. CDR3 bases: TGTGCCAGCCTTCCCTGGCGGGGCACAGATACGCAGTATTTT.

This clonotype has a handful of counts. This rearrangement joins TRBV7-9 to TRBJ2-1; 11 bases match TRBD2. This CDR3 contains 15 residues. J was trimmed by 7 bases and V by 5 bases; bases with no gene match: 7. Germline assignment: CDR1 SEHNR and CDR2 FQNEAQ (reference sequence). CDR3 region: CASSPPTSGANEQFF. The CDR3 nucleotides are TGTGCCAGCAGCCCCCCGACTAGCGGGGCGAATGAGCAGTTCTTC.

This rearrangement joins TRBV4-1 to TRBJ2-3; TRBD2 agrees at 7 bases. This CDR3 has 14 residues. Trimming cost V 6 bases and J 6 bases; bases outside gene matches: 9. Germline CDR1 and CDR2: MGHRA and YSYEKL. CDR3 in DNA: TGCGCCAGCAGTCCGGGTGCGGGAGCCGATACGCAGTATTTT. This gives the protein CASSPGAGADTQYF.

This clonotype occurred a few times. V usage is TRBV12-3 or TRBV12-4 and J usage is TRBJ2-3; 9 nucleotides agree with TRBD1. V was clipped by 7 bases and J by 2 bases; unmatched bases: 13. This CDR3 is 17 amino acids long. As DNA, the CDR3 is TGTGCCAGCATCCCAGCCTTGGGGGACAGGGACACAGATACGCAGTATTTT. This encodes CASIPALGDRDTDTQYF.

This clonotype has a count of ten or more. The chain is built from TRBV4-3 and TRBJ1-4; TRBD1 might be the D (5 bases). V was trimmed by 0 bases and J by 8 bases, leaving 13 bases between them. From germline, CDR1 is LGHNA and CDR2 YSLEER. CDR3 size: 15 residues. In nucleotides, the CDR3 is TGCGCCAGCAGCCAAGAACGAACCTCAGGGGAAAAACTGTTTTTT. This encodes CASSQERTSGEKLFF.

The DNA of the CDR3 is TGCAGTGCTCGTCCCGACAGGGGCGCCAGATACGAGCAGTACTTC. Its translation: CSARPDRGARYEQYF. This chain uses TRBV20-1 with TRBJ2-7, with TRBD1 matching 8 bases. The CDR3 runs to 15 residues. In germline, CDR1 is DFQATT, CDR2 SNEGSKA (reference sequence). J lost 4 bases, V lost 5 bases, and 13 bases had no gene match.

This clonotype occurred a few times. The chain links TRBV6-2 or TRBV6-3 to TRBJ2-7; no reliable D call. CDR1 and CDR2 (germline): MNHEY, SVGEGT. The length of the CDR3 is 16 residues. V lost 6 bases and J lost 0, with 18 bases in between. The CDR3 here is CASRSSDGPSSYEQYF. CDR3 DNA: TGTGCCAGCAGATCCTCAGACGGACCCAGCTCCTACGAGCAGTACTTC.

For this clonotype: One junction end does not reproduce the germline sequence, and a read error may be involved. This rearrangement joins TRBV20-1 to TRBJ2-7; D perhaps matches TRBD2 (6 bases). Germline assignment: CDR1 DFQATT and CDR2 SNEGSKA (reference sequence). CDR3 length equals 17 residues. The CDR3 is CSAGDRTSRELMSEQYF. The DNA of the CDR3 is TGCAGTGCTGGAGATAGAACTAGCCGAGAATTAATGAGCGAGCAGTACTTC.

This clonotype was counted between two and nine times. The chain joins TRBV2 to TRBJ2-7; possibly TRBD2 for D (5 bases). CDR1 SNHLY and CDR2 FYNNEI come from the germline V gene. The CDR3 length is 13 residues. V lost 4 bases and J lost 2, with 9 bases in between. For the CDR3, the DNA is TGTGCCAGCAGTGTCCGGGAAACCTACGAGCAGTACTTC. Its protein is CASSVRETYEQYF.

The CDR3 spells CASRGSGTDTQYF. CDR3 DNA sequence: TGCGCCAGCAGGGGGTCTGGCACAGATACGCAGTATTTT. The chain is built from TRBV5-1 and TRBJ2-3; no definite D call. Germline CDR1 SGHRS, CDR2 YFSETQ. The CDR3 has 13 residues. V dropped 5 bases and J dropped 1 base, with 8 bases sitting between them.

Note on this clonotype: With a much larger clone just one base away, this may be a read error. This chain joins TRBV24-1 and TRBJ2-6; 8 bases are a match to TRBD1. The CDR3 consists of 16 residues. Germline CDR1 and CDR2: KGHDR and SFDVKD. In nucleotides, the CDR3 is TGTGCCACCATATCAGGGGGCGGTTCTGGGGCCAACGTCCTGGCTTTC. Translating gives CATISGGGSGANVLAF.

This clonotype came up many times. The chain uses TRBV5-1 and TRBJ1-3; TRBD1 agrees at 8 bases. V was clipped by 3 bases and J by 0 bases; unmatched bases: 11. This CDR3 region has 18 residues. The V gene's germline CDR1 is SGHRS and CDR2 YFSETQ. The chain's CDR3 is CASSWTGQAGASGNTIYF. The DNA for the CDR3 is TGCGCCAGCAGCTGGACGGGACAGGCGGGAGCCTCTGGAAACACCATATATTTT.

CDR3 nucleotides: TGTGCCACCAGCAGAGTTCGTGGACAGACTGAGGGCTACACCTTC. It encodes CATSRVRGQTEGYTF. The V call is TRBV15, the J call TRBJ1-2; D may be TRBD1 (6 bases). Per the germline V gene, CDR1 is LNHNV and CDR2 is YYDKDF (reference sequence). This CDR3 contains 15 residues. Trimming took 1 base from V and 8 from J, leaving 17 bases between them.